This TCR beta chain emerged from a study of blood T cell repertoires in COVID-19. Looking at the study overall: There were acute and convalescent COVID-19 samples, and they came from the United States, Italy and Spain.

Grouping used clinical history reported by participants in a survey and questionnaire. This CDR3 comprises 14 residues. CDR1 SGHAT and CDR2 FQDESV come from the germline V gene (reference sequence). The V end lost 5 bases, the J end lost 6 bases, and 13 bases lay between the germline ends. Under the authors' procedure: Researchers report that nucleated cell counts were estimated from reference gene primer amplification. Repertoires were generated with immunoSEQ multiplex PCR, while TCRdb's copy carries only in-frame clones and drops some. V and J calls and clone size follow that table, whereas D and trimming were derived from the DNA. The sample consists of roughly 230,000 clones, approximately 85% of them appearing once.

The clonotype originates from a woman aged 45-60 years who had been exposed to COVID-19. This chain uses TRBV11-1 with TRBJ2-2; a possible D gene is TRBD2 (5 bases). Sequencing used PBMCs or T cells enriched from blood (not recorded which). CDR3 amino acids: CASSRPRGPGELFF. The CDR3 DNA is TGTGCCAGCAGCCGGCCACGGGGTCCCGGGGAGCTGTTTTTT.